These 24 T cell receptor beta chains share one sample of origin, sequenced in a study of CD8+ T cells in alopecia areata listed by TCRdb under 2018. Read against the paper, the sample's time point label means: about 4 weeks on oral tofacitinib. The intended sense of this specimen's treatment or condition label: oral pan-JAK inhibitor, 5-10 mg twice daily. Library generation was performed with the immunoSEQ multiplex PCR assay. RNA was extracted from all samples and reverse transcribed into cDNA as template for TCR sequencing. TCRdb carries this immuneACCESS record with in-frame sequences only. Its versions omit some clonotypes, under half of them owing to an unresolved V gene in the studies checked, with the rest unexplained. The sample table holds some 240,000 clones, of which about 57% were seen once. The ten biggest clones cover roughly 1.5% of the sample. Sample: CD4+ T cells sorted from blood, taken at week 4, from a patient treated with tofacitinib. The receptors derive from a human donor with alopecia areata.

This chain uses TRBV7-2 with TRBJ1-3; D gene ambiguous. Trimming took 7 bases from V and 1 from J, leaving 14 bases between them. This CDR3 comprises 15 residues. Germline V lookup: CDR1 SGHTA, CDR2 FQGNSA. CDR3 nucleotides: TGTGCCAGCACCCGGCGGTCGCGATCTGGAAACACCATATATTTT. Translated, it gives CASTRRSRSGNTIYF.

This clone was detected only a few times. The chain employs TRBV29-1 and TRBJ2-1, with a weak D call TRBD1 (6 bases). CDR1 is SQVTM and CDR2 is ANQGSEA in the germline V gene. Trimming removed 2 bases at V and 9 bases at J, with 14 bases between. This CDR3 region has 13 residues. CDR3 DNA sequence: TGCAGCGTTGAATTGGGGAACAGGGCTGAGCAGTTCTTC. The encoded protein is CSVELGNRAEQFF.

The chain uses TRBV30 and TRBJ1-2; D not certain. V gave up 6 bases and J gave up 6 bases, with 17 bases separating them. The germline gives CDR1 GTSNPN, CDR2 SVGIG (reference sequence). This CDR3 comprises 13 residues. In DNA form, the CDR3 reads TGTGCCTGTGGGAGCCGGAGAACGGATGGCTACACCTTC. Translation: CACGSRRTDGYTF.

V is TRBV5-6 and J is TRBJ1-5; possibly TRBD1 for D (6 bases). The CDR3 spans 14 residues. Germline lookup yields CDR1 SGHDT and CDR2 YYEEEE. The V end lost 9 bases, the J end lost 4 bases, and 17 bases lay between the germline ends. DNA for the CDR3: TGTGCCACCCGTCGACGGGGGACAAATCAGCCCCAGCATTTT. Its protein product is CATRRRGTNQPQHF.

This clone was recorded a few times. The J gene is TRBJ2-3, the V gene TRBV7-9; tentative D call: TRBD2 (5 bases). Germline V gives CDR1 SEHNR, CDR2 FQNEAQ (reference sequence). The V end lost 4 bases, the J end lost 0 bases, and 14 bases lay between the germline ends. This CDR3 region has 16 residues. The CDR3 DNA reads TGTGCCAGCAGCTCGAGGGCGAGCTTAAGCACAGATACGCAGTATTTT. As protein: CASSSRASLSTDTQYF.

This chain joins TRBV29-1 and TRBJ1-4, with D perhaps matching TRBD1 (5 bases). Germline values: CDR1 SQVTM, CDR2 ANQGSEA. The CDR3 extends over 13 amino acids. The V gene lost 4 bases and the J gene lost 6 bases, with 12 bases spanning the gap. As DNA, the CDR3 is TGCAGCGTTGCCGGGGGGAGTCATGAAAAACTGTTTTTT. Translation: CSVAGGSHEKLFF.

The sample holds a few counts of this clone. The V call is TRBV6-1, the J call TRBJ2-6, with TRBD1 matching 10 bases. The length of the CDR3 is 15 residues. Germline trimming cut 7 bases from V and 3 bases from J; bases unmatched to any gene: 3. CDR1 and CDR2 from the germline V gene are MNHNS and SASEGT. The CDR3 reads CASTDRGLGANVLTF. DNA for the CDR3: TGTGCCAGCACCGACAGGGGGCTTGGGGCCAACGTCCTGACTTTC.

A note on this clone: Other DNA sequences in the same sample also yield this CDR3. The genes are TRBV29-1 and TRBJ1-1; 7 positions agree with TRBD1. Looked up from germline, CDR1 is SQVTM and CDR2 is ANQGSEA. After removal of 7 bases from V and 5 bases from J, the junction contained 4 bases not matched to a gene. CDR3 length: 11 amino acids. In nucleotides, the CDR3 is TGCAGCGGCATCAGGGGGACTGAAGCTTTCTTT. Its protein is CSGIRGTEAFF.

This chain joins TRBV30 and TRBJ1-1; weak D call: TRBD1 (5 bases). Trimming pared 0 bases from V and 10 bases from J, leaving 12 bases between. Germline V gene data show CDR1 as GTSNPN and CDR2 as SVGIG (reference sequence). CDR3 length equals 12 residues. The CDR3: CAWSVPPGGAFF. The CDR3 region has the DNA TGTGCCTGGAGTGTACCCCCGGGGGGAGCTTTCTTT.

This clone was recorded at least ten times. This chain uses TRBV7-2 with TRBJ2-7, with TRBD1 matching 8 bases. The CDR3 consists of 15 residues. J was trimmed by 1 base and V by 0 bases; bases with no gene match: 2. Germline CDR1 is SGHTA and CDR2 is FQGNSA. This CDR3 is CASSLAWTGSYEQYF. The CDR3 DNA reads as TGTGCCAGCAGCTTAGCCTGGACAGGGTCCTACGAGCAGTACTTC.

This chain uses TRBV4-3 with TRBJ2-5; D is possibly TRBD1 or TRBD2 (6 bases each). V gave up 0 bases and J gave up 5 bases, with 13 bases separating them. This CDR3 spans 15 amino acids. CDR1 and CDR2 (germline): LGHNA, YSLEER. The DNA of the CDR3 is TGCGCCAGCAGCCAAGATGGAGGGGGAGCGGAGACCCAGTACTTC. Its translation: CASSQDGGGAETQYF.

V gene TRBV30 combines with J gene TRBJ1-1; D ambiguous. The germline V gene has CDR1 GTSNPN and CDR2 SVGIG (reference sequence). V dropped 1 base and J dropped 5 bases, with 11 bases sitting between them. The CDR3 loop spans 13 amino acids. The CDR3 loop is CAWSDKGWTEAFF. The CDR3 bases are TGTGCCTGGAGTGATAAGGGTTGGACTGAAGCTTTCTTT. Full variable domain (missing parts from reference TRBV30 and TRBJ1-1): SQTIHQWPATLVQPVGSPLSLECTVEGTSNPNLYWYRQAAGRGLQLLFYSVGIGQISSEVPQNLSASRPQDRQFILSSKKLLLSDSGFYLCAWSDKGWTEAFFGQGTRLTVV.

This chain joins TRBV4-3 and TRBJ1-1; D is uncertain. This CDR3 spans 12 amino acids. Trimming shortened V by 1 base and J by 5 bases, and 5 bases separated the two germline ends. Germline CDR1 reads LGHNA; CDR2 reads YSLEER. The CDR3 DNA sequence: TGCGCCAGCAGCCAAGTGGGGACTGAAGCTTTCTTT. The encoded protein is CASSQVGTEAFF.

This clone was detected a few times. This chain links TRBV11-2 with TRBJ1-1, with 8 bases identical to TRBD1. Germline trimming cut 3 bases from V and 4 bases from J; bases unmatched to any gene: 4. Germline CDR1 SGHAT, CDR2 FQNNGV. This CDR3 is 14 amino acids long. This CDR3 reads CASSFTQGVTEAFF. The CDR3 nucleotides read TGTGCCAGCAGCTTCACACAGGGGGTCACTGAAGCTTTCTTT. Supplemented by reference TRBV11-2 and TRBJ1-1, the full variable domain reads EAGVAQSPRYKIIEKRQSVAFWCNPISGHATLYWYQQILGQGPKLLIQFQNNGVVDDSQLPKDRFSAERLKGVDSTLKIQPAKLEDSAVYLCASSFTQGVTEAFFGQGTRLTVV.

This rearrangement joins TRBV6-5 to TRBJ1-4, with D hard to call. CDR1 is MNHEY and CDR2 is SVGAGI in the germline V gene. Trimming took 0 bases from V and 6 from J, leaving 11 bases between them. The CDR3 length is 15 residues. The CDR3: CASSYSAGRHEKLFF. The CDR3 DNA reads TGTGCCAGCAGTTACTCGGCAGGAAGACATGAAAAACTGTTTTTT.

The rearrangement uses TRBV29-1 and TRBJ2-3; D is perhaps TRBD2 (6 bases). The CDR3 length is 13 residues. CDR1 and CDR2 (germline): SQVTM, ANQGSEA. Trimming removed 5 bases from V and 2 bases from J, with 11 bases in between. In nucleotides, the CDR3 is TGCAGCGTTACGGGGGACCTCACAGATACGCAGTATTTT. Encoded protein: CSVTGDLTDTQYF.

The chain has TRBV29-1 and TRBJ2-5; 7 positions agree with TRBD1. With 7 bases clipped from V and 2 bases from J, the junction kept 7 bases outside the gene matches. Looked up from germline, CDR1 is SQVTM and CDR2 is ANQGSEA. The CDR3 length is 13 residues. The chain's CDR3 is CSGVTGRQETQYF. The CDR3 bases are TGCAGCGGGGTGACAGGGCGGCAAGAGACCCAGTACTTC.

The genes are TRBV6-5 and TRBJ2-1; tentatively, D is TRBD1 (5 bases). The length of the CDR3 is 16 residues. V was pared by 2 bases and J by 6 bases, with 17 bases between. The germline gives CDR1 MNHEY, CDR2 SVGAGI. CDR3 nucleotide sequence: TGTGCCAGCAGTTACAACGGGCAGGGTAAAATCAATGAGCAGTTCTTC. Encoded protein: CASSYNGQGKINEQFF.

This clone was picked up a small number of times. This chain connects TRBV10-3 to TRBJ1-2; a possible D gene is TRBD1 (6 bases). Germline V gives CDR1 ENHRY, CDR2 SYGVKD. The CDR3 totals 14 residues. V lost 3 bases and J lost 8, with 16 bases in between. CDR3 in DNA: TGTGCCATCAGTGACTCGGGGGGCGAAGGAGGCTACACCTTC. Amino acid sequence: CAISDSGGEGGYTF.

V usage is TRBV2 and J usage is TRBJ2-7; D possibly uses TRBD1 or TRBD2 (5 bases each). The CDR3 extends over 13 amino acids. The V gene lost 10 bases and the J gene lost 2 bases, with 15 bases spanning the gap. Germline CDR1 reads SNHLY; CDR2 reads FYNNEI. The CDR3 bases are TGTGCCACTTCCTCGGGACCCCCCTACGAGCAGTACTTC. The encoded protein is CATSSGPPYEQYF.

The rearrangement uses TRBV7-8 and TRBJ2-1; possible D gene TRBD1, 5 bases. The CDR3 is 12 residues long. Germline CDR1 SGHVS, CDR2 FQNEAQ. The V gene lost 2 bases and the J gene lost 10 bases, with 9 bases spanning the gap. CDR3 bases: TGTGCCAGCAGCTTACAGGGATCAGAGCAGTTCTTC. Protein: CASSLQGSEQFF.

This chain joins TRBV29-1 and TRBJ2-2; TRBD2 is a possible D gene (6 bases). The V gene's germline CDR1 is SQVTM and CDR2 ANQGSEA. This CDR3 spans 14 amino acids. Trimming took off 7 bases at V and 6 bases at J, with 18 bases between the two ends. The CDR3 DNA reads TGCAGCGCCCTCCCCTTGGGGAGGCCCGGGGAGCTGTTTTTT. Its protein is CSALPLGRPGELFF.

The chain joins TRBV5-1 to TRBJ1-6, with D uncertain. From germline, CDR1 is SGHRS and CDR2 YFSETQ. The CDR3 runs 14 residues. Trimming pared 2 bases from V and 10 bases from J, leaving 13 bases between. The CDR3 nucleotides read TGCGCCAGCAGCTTCGGGGAAGAGGTCTCACCCCTCCACTTT. Translated: CASSFGEEVSPLHF.

DNA of the CDR3: TGTGCCAGCAGCCGGGACAGGGGTTTGTTGGCTGAAGCTTTCTTT. Translated: CASSRDRGLLAEAFF. V and J are TRBV25-1 and TRBJ1-1; 10 bases line up with TRBD1. Germline V gene sequence: CDR1 MGHDK, CDR2 SYGVNS. J lost 6 bases, V lost 6 bases, and 10 bases had no gene match. This CDR3 spans 15 amino acids.